Shown below are 32 T cell receptor beta chains from a single sample sequenced in a study of blood T cell repertoires in COVID-19. Method: immunoSEQ multiplex PCR; TCRdb's copy keeps in-frame clones and lacks some. The repertoire holds about 150,000 clones, with over 75% as singletons. The sample taken for sequencing was peripheral blood. These receptors all come from a man aged 60-69 years with COVID-19, enrolled during active disease.

The V gene is TRBV7-2, the J gene TRBJ2-1; 8 bases line up with TRBD2. V shed 3 bases and J 4 bases; nucleotides not matched to a gene: 5. CDR1 is SGHTA and CDR2 is FQGNSA in the germline V gene. The CDR3 spans 15 residues. The chain's CDR3 is CASSFLSGTYNEQFF. The CDR3 region has the DNA TGTGCCAGCAGCTTCCTTAGCGGGACATACAATGAGCAGTTCTTC.

The V and J genes are TRBV18 and TRBJ1-6; D ambiguous. The V gene's germline CDR1 is KGHSH and CDR2 LQKENI. CDR3 size: 14 residues. The V end lost 0 bases, the J end lost 8 bases, and 8 bases lay between the germline ends. This CDR3 is CASSPPYGDSPLHF. The CDR3, as DNA: TGTGCCAGCTCACCACCGTACGGGGATTCACCCCTCCACTTT. The variable domain in full, completed from reference TRBV18 and TRBJ1-6, reads NAGVMQNPRHLVRRRGQEARLRCSPMKGHSHVYWYRQLPEEGLKFMVYLQKENIIDESGMPKERFSAEFPKEGPSILRIQQVVRGDSAAYFCASSPPYGDSPLHFGNGTRLTVT.

The rearrangement joins TRBV5-1 to TRBJ2-7; 7 nucleotides line up with TRBD2. This CDR3 spans 16 amino acids. The J segment lost 0 bases and the V segment lost 4 bases, leaving 10 bases of the junction unmatched. Per germline, CDR1 SGHRS and CDR2 YFSETQ. The CDR3 nucleotides read TGCGCCAGCAGCGGGGGGTGGGGCGGGAGCTCCTACGAGCAGTACTTC. This translates into CASSGGWGGSSYEQYF.

In regard to this clone: In the same sample, other DNA sequences code for this CDR3. This chain connects TRBV7-2 to TRBJ2-7; a possible D gene is TRBD1 (6 bases). Germline assignment: CDR1 SGHTA and CDR2 FQGNSA. This CDR3 contains 14 residues. V lost 1 base to trimming and J lost 3 bases, with 10 bases between them. The DNA for the CDR3 is TGTGCCAGCAGCTTAGTACAGGGTCTCTACGAGCAGTACTTC. This codes for CASSLVQGLYEQYF.

V is TRBV24-1 and J is TRBJ1-5; 7 bases line up with TRBD1. The CDR3 is made up of 15 amino acids. Germline CDR1 is KGHDR and CDR2 is SFDVKD. V shed 3 bases and J 7 bases; nucleotides not matched to a gene: 8. The CDR3 DNA reads as TGTGCCACCAGTGATCCGTCGACAGGGAACCAGCCCCAGCATTTT. This encodes CATSDPSTGNQPQHF.

The chain links TRBV7-2 to TRBJ2-5, with 8 bases fitting TRBD1. J gave up 4 bases and V 5 bases, and 3 bases lay outside the gene matches. The CDR3 length is 13 residues. The germline gives CDR1 SGHTA, CDR2 FQGNSA. The CDR3, as DNA: TGTGCCAGCAGCCGGGACAGGCGAGAGACCCAGTACTTC. This translates into CASSRDRRETQYF.

The rearrangement joins TRBV19 to TRBJ2-7; D ambiguous. This CDR3 is built from 13 residues. Per the germline V gene, CDR1 is LNHDA and CDR2 is SQIVND (reference sequence). V dropped 10 bases and J dropped 3 bases, with 16 bases sitting between them. In nucleotides, the CDR3 is TGTGCCACCTCTGTGGTCCGAGGCTACGAGCAGTACTTC. Its translation: CATSVVRGYEQYF.

The chain is built from TRBV27 and TRBJ2-5; D gene ambiguous. CDR1 MNHEY and CDR2 SMNVEV come from the germline V gene (reference sequence). The V gene lost 5 bases and the J gene lost 1 base, with 2 bases spanning the gap. The CDR3 consists of 11 residues. DNA of the CDR3: TGTGCCAGCAGTCTCCAAGAGACCCAGTACTTC. It codes for CASSLQETQYF.

V gene TRBV5-6 combines with J gene TRBJ1-5; D is ambiguous. V lost 0 bases, J lost 1 base, and 11 bases lay in between. The germline CDR1 and CDR2 sequences are SGHDT and YYEEEE. The CDR3 totals 16 residues. The CDR3: CASSLGGSFSNQPQHF. CDR3 sequence (DNA): TGTGCCAGCAGCTTGGGTGGGAGCTTCAGCAATCAGCCCCAGCATTTT.

This chain links TRBV12-3 or TRBV12-4 with TRBJ1-5; D unresolved. Trimming removed 3 bases at V and 4 bases at J, with 7 bases between. The CDR3 extends over 13 amino acids. The CDR3 DNA sequence: TGTGCCAGCAGTTTGAGGTATAATCAGCCCCAGCATTTT. It encodes CASSLRYNQPQHF.

The CDR3 here is CASSPGTVNQPQHF. CDR3 in DNA: TGTGCCAGCAGCCCTGGGACAGTCAATCAGCCCCAGCATTTT. The V and J genes are TRBV27 and TRBJ1-5; 7 bases match TRBD1. V lost 6 bases, J lost 3 bases, and 5 bases stayed unmatched. The CDR3 is 14 residues long. Germline V gene lookup returns CDR1 MNHEY and CDR2 SMNVEV (reference sequence).

This chain links TRBV2 with TRBJ1-2; D perhaps matches TRBD1 (6 bases). Trimming took off 4 bases at V and 7 bases at J, with 16 bases between the two ends. Germline V CDR1 and CDR2: SNHLY, FYNNEI. This CDR3 has 14 residues. In nucleotides, the CDR3 is TGTGCCAGCAGTGGGTTACAGGGACACTCTGGCTACACCTTC. Translating it yields CASSGLQGHSGYTF.

This chain joins TRBV5-1 and TRBJ2-3; 7 bases are a match to TRBD1. V was pared by 1 base and J by 2 bases, with 4 bases of the junction left unmatched. CDR1 SGHRS and CDR2 YFSETQ come from the germline V gene. The CDR3 is 15 residues long. The CDR3 loop reads CASSLPRGITDTQYF. CDR3 nucleotides: TGCGCCAGCAGCTTGCCCAGGGGGATCACAGATACGCAGTATTTT. Together with reference TRBV5-1 and TRBJ2-3, the CDR3 gives the full variable domain: KAGVTQTPRYLIKTRGQQVTLSCSPISGHRSVSWYQQTPGQGLQFLFEYFSETQRNKGNFPGRFSGRQFSNSRSEMNVSTLELGDSALYLCASSLPRGITDTQYFGPGTRLTVL.

This chain uses TRBV5-5 with TRBJ1-5, with unresolved D. This CDR3 spans 14 amino acids. Trimming pared 0 bases from V and 6 bases from J, leaving 10 bases between. In germline, CDR1 is SGHKS, CDR2 YYEKEE (reference sequence). CDR3 DNA: TGTGCCAGCAGCTTGGCTAGTGACGGTCAGCCCCAGCATTTT. Amino acids: CASSLASDGQPQHF.

The chain links TRBV29-1 to TRBJ1-1; 9 bases map to TRBD1. Germline CDR1 SQVTM, CDR2 ANQGSEA. The CDR3 contains 15 residues. Unmatched junction bases numbered 5, after V lost 3 bases and J lost 0 bases. In DNA form, the CDR3 reads TGCAGCGTTGATCCACAGGGGGCCATGAACACTGAAGCTTTCTTT. Translating gives CSVDPQGAMNTEAFF.

The chain combines TRBV19 with TRBJ2-5, with TRBD2 identical over 14 bases. The V segment lost 5 bases and the J segment 5 bases; nucleotides outside the gene matches: 4. Germline CDR1 is LNHDA and CDR2 is SQIVND (reference sequence). The CDR3 runs 15 residues. The CDR3 reads CASSSGTSGSETQYF. The CDR3 DNA is TGTGCCAGTAGTTCAGGGACTAGCGGGAGCGAGACCCAGTACTTC.

The rearrangement uses TRBV11-2 and TRBJ2-7; possible D gene TRBD2, 6 bases. CDR3 length: 15 residues. Between the trimmed V and J ends, which lost 1 base and 0 bases, there was a span of 10 bases. Germline CDR1 reads SGHAT; CDR2 reads FQNNGV. The chain's CDR3 is CASSLAGVNSYEQYF. In DNA form, the CDR3 reads TGTGCCAGCAGCTTAGCGGGGGTGAACTCCTACGAGCAGTACTTC.

The J gene is TRBJ1-3, the V gene TRBV19; maybe TRBD1 (6 bases). V lost 5 bases to trimming and J lost 0 bases, with 11 bases between them. Germline V gene sequence: CDR1 LNHDA, CDR2 SQIVND (reference sequence). This CDR3 spans 15 amino acids. CDR3 loop: CASSAIQGSGNTIYF. The CDR3 DNA reads TGTGCCAGTAGTGCTATACAGGGCTCTGGAAACACCATATATTTT.

V usage is TRBV6-5 and J usage is TRBJ1-1, with TRBD1 identical over 7 bases. This CDR3 is built from 14 residues. V gave up 6 bases and J gave up 5 bases; unmatched junction bases: 9. The V gene's germline CDR1 is MNHEY and CDR2 SVGAGI. DNA of the CDR3: TGTGCCAGCAGGGACAGGTGGGTTGTGACTGAAGCTTTCTTT. Its translation is CASRDRWVVTEAFF.

The rearrangement links TRBV5-1 to TRBJ2-7, with TRBD1 as a possible D gene (6 bases). This CDR3 spans 14 amino acids. The ends were cut back, 2 bases at V and 1 base at J, with 10 bases in the middle. CDR1 SGHRS and CDR2 YFSETQ come from the germline V gene. The CDR3 coding sequence is TGCGCCAGCAGCTTAACGGGGACATCCTACGAGCAGTACTTC. This translates into CASSLTGTSYEQYF.

This chain links TRBV30 with TRBJ1-2; D is ambiguous. There are 13 residues in the CDR3. The germline gives CDR1 GTSNPN, CDR2 SVGIG (reference sequence). The V end lost 2 bases, the J end lost 0 bases, and 7 bases lay between the germline ends. The CDR3, as DNA: TGTGCCTGGAGTAAGGAGGCTAACTATGGCTACACCTTC. Translated, it gives CAWSKEANYGYTF.

The chain employs TRBV18 and TRBJ1-1, with TRBD1 identical over 9 bases. The CDR3 is made up of 17 amino acids. The germline gives CDR1 KGHSH, CDR2 LQKENI. J was trimmed by 1 base and V by 3 bases; bases with no gene match: 9. The CDR3 sequence: CASSPLDRGKGNTEAFF. The CDR3 nucleotides are TGTGCCAGCTCACCGTTGGACAGGGGAAAAGGGAACACTGAAGCTTTCTTT.

The genes are TRBV19 and TRBJ1-1; TRBD1 is a possible D gene (6 bases). CDR1 is LNHDA and CDR2 is SQIVND in the germline V gene (reference sequence). The CDR3 is made up of 13 amino acids. Trimming took 5 bases from V and 6 from J, leaving 13 bases between them. Written as DNA, the CDR3 is TGTGCCAGTAGTGTTACAGGGAAAGCTGAAGCTTTCTTT. It encodes CASSVTGKAEAFF.

This clone was found a few times. The J gene is TRBJ1-6, the V gene TRBV9, with TRBD1 as a possible D gene (5 bases). Germline V gives CDR1 SGDLS, CDR2 YYNGEE. The CDR3 sequence is 15 residues long. V was cut by 8 bases and J by 3 bases, with 15 bases left in between. The CDR3 loop reads CASSSGGNYNSPLHF. The CDR3 DNA is TGTGCCAGTTCATCGGGGGGGAACTATAATTCACCCCTCCACTTT. Based on the CDR3 plus reference TRBV9 and TRBJ1-6, the full variable domain is DSGVTQTPKHLITATGQRVTLRCSPRSGDLSVYWYQQSLDQGLQFLIQYYNGEERAKGNILERFSAQQFPDLHSELNLSSLELGDSALYFCASSSGGNYNSPLHFGNGTRLTVT.

Here the CDR3 DNA reads TGTGCCAGCAGCTTCAAATTAGCGGGAGGGAAGATAGATACGCAGTATTTT. Translation: CASSFKLAGGKIDTQYF. J is TRBJ2-3 and V is TRBV11-3, with TRBD2 matching over 11 bases. Losses at the gene ends were 3 bases for V and 5 bases for J; bases not matched to a gene: 10. This CDR3 is built from 17 residues. Germline assignment: CDR1 SGHNT and CDR2 YENEEA.

The rearrangement uses TRBV30 and TRBJ2-1; TRBD2 matches at 10 bases. After removal of 0 bases from V and 8 bases from J, the junction contained 7 bases not matched to a gene. CDR1 is GTSNPN and CDR2 is SVGIG in the germline V gene (reference sequence). The CDR3 has 15 residues. CDR3 region: CAWSVPSGSVDEQFF. CDR3 bases: TGTGCCTGGAGTGTACCTAGCGGGAGCGTAGATGAGCAGTTCTTC. Complete variable domain (other parts from reference TRBV30 and TRBJ2-1): SQTIHQWPATLVQPVGSPLSLECTVEGTSNPNLYWYRQAAGRGLQLLFYSVGIGQISSEVPQNLSASRPQDRQFILSSKKLLLSDSGFYLCAWSVPSGSVDEQFFGPGTRLTVL.

This clone was seen a single time. The J gene is TRBJ2-7, the V gene TRBV28; possibly TRBD1 for D (7 bases). This CDR3 spans 14 amino acids. Germline loops: CDR1 MDHEN, CDR2 SYDVKM. The V and J ends lost 6 bases and 2 bases respectively, with 14 bases between them. The DNA of the CDR3 is TGTGCCAGCAGGTCTGCGGGACAGACCTACGAGCAGTACTTC. Amino acid sequence: CASRSAGQTYEQYF. The variable domain in full, with the rest retrieved from reference TRBV28 and TRBJ2-7, is DVKVTQSSRYLVKRTGEKVFLECVQDMDHENMFWYRQDPGLGLRLIYFSYDVKMKEKGDIPEGYSVSREKKERFSLILESASTNQTSMYLCASRSAGQTYEQYFGPGTRLTVT.

The CDR3 reads CASSVRENTEAFF. The DNA for the CDR3 is TGTGCCAGTAGTGTCAGGGAAAACACTGAAGCTTTCTTT. The chain employs TRBV19 and TRBJ1-1; possibly TRBD1 for D (5 bases). Trimming took 5 bases from V and 2 from J, leaving 9 bases between them. The length of the CDR3 is 13 residues. From germline, CDR1 is LNHDA and CDR2 SQIVND (reference sequence).

The rearrangement links TRBV12-3 or TRBV12-4 to TRBJ1-2, with a tentative D call TRBD1 (5 bases). The CDR3 length is 12 residues. Trimming pared 1 base from V and 14 bases from J, leaving 14 bases between. CDR3 protein: CASSLGGTLRTF. DNA for the CDR3: TGTGCCAGCAGTTTAGGGGGCACCCTCCGGACCTTC.

The genes are TRBV6-5 and TRBJ2-5, with TRBD1 matching over 7 bases. Germline-derived CDR1 and CDR2 are MNHEY and SVGAGI. This CDR3 contains 13 residues. Unmatched junction bases numbered 6, after V lost 10 bases and J lost 1 base. This CDR3 reads CATKDRVQETQYF. The CDR3 bases are TGTGCCACCAAAGACAGGGTCCAAGAGACCCAGTACTTC.

This rearrangement joins TRBV7-9 to TRBJ1-5; D is undetermined. Trimming took off 7 bases at V and 2 bases at J, with 9 bases between the two ends. The germline V gene encodes CDR1 SEHNR and CDR2 FQNEAQ (reference sequence). The CDR3 spans 13 residues. The CDR3 spells CASTQQGNQPQHF. Here the CDR3 DNA reads TGTGCCAGCACTCAGCAGGGCAATCAGCCCCAGCATTTT.

The chain couples TRBV3-1 (or the pseudogene TRBV3-2) to TRBJ1-1, with D perhaps TRBD1 (5 bases). The CDR3 spans 15 residues. Germline values: CDR1 LGHDT, CDR2 YNNKEL (reference sequence). V was trimmed by 1 base and J by 0 bases, leaving 9 bases between them. The CDR3 spells CASSQVGGMNTEAFF. In nucleotides, the CDR3 is TGTGCCAGCAGCCAAGTGGGGGGTATGAACACTGAAGCTTTCTTT.